The T cell receptor (beta chain) under discussion was sequenced for a study of shared T cell receptors in the human thymus. V lost 6 bases and J lost 4; bases outside the gene matches: 4. The V gene's germline CDR1 is MDHEN and CDR2 SYDVKM. This CDR3 region has 14 residues. Libraries were prepared by immunoSEQ multiplex PCR; TCRdb keeps only in-frame clonotypes and omits some of them. The sample gives hundreds of thousands of clones, approximately 89% of which show up once; just under 0.0095% is in the top ten. This sample also appeared in a second study, on human thymus T cells. In that study: Repertoires sampled from thymus and blood appeared biased in V and J gene usage.

The receptor was isolated from a boy in the first two years of life with a congenital heart defect. The rearrangement joins TRBV28 to TRBJ2-7, with 12 nucleotides matching TRBD1. Sequencing was done on a sample of thymocytes. The CDR3 sequence: CASRTGQGAYEQYF. The CDR3 DNA reads TGTGCCAGCAGGACGGGACAGGGGGCTTACGAGCAGTACTTC.